The T cell receptor beta chain under discussion was sequenced for a study of blood T cell repertoires in COVID-19. Study-wide context: Spain, Italy and the United States supplied samples that represented acute and convalescent COVID-19. Sources were T cells, B-cell-depleted T cells, or PBMCs; the material itself was cDNA or gDNA.

In Seattle, patients joined the study during active infection and were tracked longitudinally. As originally analysed: Estimation of nucleated cell counts relied on the amplification of reference gene primers. Measured with immunoSEQ multiplex PCR; TCRdb has only the in-frame clones, and not every one. The V and J calls and clone size were taken over from that table, and D and trimming were inferred from the DNA. The table shows under 350,000 clones, with roughly nine tenths occurring only once. Germline CDR1 MNHEY, CDR2 SVGAGI. The CDR3 sequence is 15 residues long. V lost 0 bases to trimming and J lost 4 bases, with 12 bases between them.

Source material: peripheral blood. The clonotype originates from a woman aged 25 to 39 with COVID-19, enrolled during active disease. The gene calls are TRBV6-5 and TRBJ1-1; D call uncertain. The CDR3 spells CASSYSKGGLTEAFF. CDR3 coding DNA: TGTGCCAGCAGTTACTCGAAAGGCGGGCTCACTGAAGCTTTCTTT.